This TCR beta chain is drawn from a study of cytomegalovirus exposure and HLA in healthy donors. Study information: A previous analysis identified fewer than 130 million unique TCR beta sequences derived from roughly 180 million T cells. Whole-study findings and limits: Several of the most significant clusters appeared linked to common viral pathogens, based on a later analysis.

Per the germline V gene, CDR1 is SEHNR and CDR2 is FQNEAQ (reference sequence). V dropped 7 bases and J dropped 5 bases, with 10 bases sitting between them. The CDR3 sequence is 12 residues long. 60 Vbeta and 13 Jbeta primers were used in PCR. Repertoires were generated with immunoSEQ multiplex PCR, while TCRdb's copy carries only in-frame clones and drops some. This table has some 130,000 clones, over 75% appearing once. To note about this clone: Its antigen is not known.

This chain connects TRBV7-9 to TRBJ2-3; D unclear. The TCR sequence derives from a male donor in good health and CMV-seropositive. Sequencing was carried out using PBMCs. In DNA, the CDR3 is TGTGCCAGCACCCCAGATGTAGATACGCAGTATTTT. Its protein product is CASTPDVDTQYF.